The 26 T cell receptor beta chains given below trace back to one sample, sequenced in a study of identical twins. TCRdb reprocessed the 5' RACE reads with MiXCR, giving one entry per CDR3 protein. The sample holds 750,000 to 950,000 distinct CDR3 sequences, roughly an eighth seen once. These same data were also listed under a study on yellow fever vaccine responses in identical twins.

Sequencing was carried out using PBMCs. The receptors shown here come from a young woman in good health.

The chain links TRBV12-3 or TRBV12-4 to TRBJ1-4, with 8 bases identical to TRBD1. The V gene end was trimmed by 5 bases and the J gene end by 4 bases; junction bases not matched to a gene: 6. This CDR3 is built from 15 residues. CDR3 protein: CASSTTTGDNEKLFF. CDR3 in DNA: TGTGCCAGCAGTACCACGACAGGGGATAATGAAAAACTGTTTTTT.

With respect to this clonotype: At one of its ends the junction is not consistent with the germline gene, which may arise from a read error. The chain couples TRBV12-3 or TRBV12-4 to TRBJ2-5, with D possibly TRBD2 on 5 matching bases. CDR3 length: 15 amino acids. The CDR3 reads CSSSHREKMGETQYF. The CDR3 DNA sequence: TGTTCCAGCAGTCACCGGGAAAAGATGGGAGAGACCCAGTACTTC.

The chain uses TRBV10-3 and TRBJ2-7; D is uncertain. V was trimmed by 2 bases and J by 3 bases, leaving 5 bases between them. Germline values: CDR1 ENHRY, CDR2 SYGVKD. This CDR3 has 12 amino acids. The CDR3 loop is CAISERVYEQYF. Written as DNA, the CDR3 is TGTGCCATCAGTGAGCGAGTCTACGAGCAGTACTTC.

The chain carries TRBV5-1 and TRBJ2-7; 7 bases match TRBD1. This CDR3 region has 14 residues. Trimming cost V 1 base and J 4 bases; bases outside gene matches: 5. Germline V gene data show CDR1 as SGHRS and CDR2 as YFSETQ. The CDR3 DNA follows: TGCGCCAGCAGCTTGACCGGGACAGAGTACGAGCAGTACTTC. Translating gives CASSLTGTEYEQYF.

The table lists this clonotype with a few counts. V and J are TRBV10-3 and TRBJ2-2, with 13 bases aligning to TRBD2. The germline CDR1 and CDR2 sequences are ENHRY and SYGVKD. V lost 9 bases to trimming and J lost 4 bases; unmatched junction nucleotides: 11. This CDR3 is 17 amino acids long. The CDR3 spells CAIAWTSGRTGTGELFF. The CDR3 bases are TGTGCCATTGCTTGGACTAGCGGGAGAACTGGCACCGGGGAGCTGTTTTTT.

This clonotype occurred a few times. The V and J genes are TRBV2 and TRBJ2-7; D ambiguous. The CDR3 consists of 12 residues. The germline gives CDR1 SNHLY, CDR2 FYNNEI. The V end lost 3 bases, the J end lost 3 bases, and 6 bases lay between the germline ends. This chain's CDR3 is CASSDRFYEQYV. Here the CDR3 DNA reads TGTGCCAGCAGTGACAGGTTCTACGAGCAGTACGTC.

The gene calls are TRBV12-3 or TRBV12-4 and TRBJ2-1; D possibly matches TRBD1 or TRBD2 (5 bases each). The CDR3 contains 14 residues. Trimming shortened V by 7 bases and J by 2 bases, and 12 bases separated the two germline ends. CDR3 amino acids: CASITGRTYNEQFF. DNA of the CDR3: TGTGCCAGCATCACGGGACGGACCTACAATGAGCAGTTCTTC.

This clonotype was seen many times. The chain is built from TRBV29-1 and TRBJ1-2, with 8 bases that match TRBD1. Trimming took 0 bases from V and 4 from J; bases not matched to a gene: 4. The CDR3 consists of 14 residues. Per the germline V gene, CDR1 is SQVTM and CDR2 is ANQGSEA. The CDR3 DNA reads TGCAGCGTTGAAGACCGGGACAGGCGCTATGGCTACACCTTC. It translates to CSVEDRDRRYGYTF.

The J gene is TRBJ2-3, the V gene TRBV12-3 or TRBV12-4, with D perhaps TRBD1 (7 bases). The CDR3 length is 16 residues. V lost 5 bases, J lost 0 bases, and 15 bases lay in between. CDR3 region: CASSPLTGTSTDTQYF. CDR3 coding DNA: TGTGCCAGCAGTCCGCTGACAGGGACTAGCACAGATACGCAGTATTTT.

The chain combines TRBV29-1 with TRBJ2-3; the match to TRBD1 covers 10 bases. The germline V gene encodes CDR1 SQVTM and CDR2 ANQGSEA. The CDR3 spans 14 residues. V dropped 7 bases and J dropped 3; count of bases not matched to a gene: 7. In DNA form, the CDR3 reads TGCAGCGCCGCTAGGGACAGGGGAACAGATACGCAGTATTTT. Encoded protein: CSAARDRGTDTQYF.

The J gene is TRBJ1-1, the V gene TRBV5-1, with unresolved D. CDR1 is SGHRS, CDR2 YFSETQ, per germline. Trimming removed 0 bases at V and 0 bases at J, with 9 bases between. The CDR3 is made up of 15 amino acids. CDR3 nucleotide sequence: TGCGCCAGCAGCTTGGAAGGATACATGAACACTGAAGCTTTCTTT. The encoded protein is CASSLEGYMNTEAFF.

This clonotype was counted between two and nine times. The chain carries TRBV12-3 or TRBV12-4 and TRBJ2-1, with 10 bases that match TRBD2. This CDR3 region has 15 residues. Trimming took 6 bases from V and 7 from J; bases not matched to a gene: 9. CDR3 protein: CASSHSGRARNEQFF. The CDR3 DNA follows: TGTGCCAGCAGCCACAGCGGGAGGGCCAGGAATGAGCAGTTCTTC.

V usage is TRBV6-5 and J usage is TRBJ2-1, with D uncertain. There are 12 residues in the CDR3. V lost 2 bases and J 7 bases, leaving 6 bases between the germline ends. Per the germline V gene, CDR1 is MNHEY and CDR2 is SVGAGI. The CDR3 region has the DNA TGTGCCAGCAGTTACGGACGTAATGAGCAGTTCTTC. This translates into CASSYGRNEQFF.

The chain employs TRBV6-5 and TRBJ2-5; 8 bases map to TRBD1. The CDR3 loop spans 14 amino acids. With 2 bases clipped from V and 7 bases from J, the junction kept 6 bases outside the gene matches. CDR1 is MNHEY, CDR2 SVGAGI, per germline. CDR3 sequence reads: CASSYSRGRGTQYF. DNA for the CDR3: TGTGCCAGCAGTTACAGCAGGGGGCGAGGGACCCAGTACTTC.

About this clonotype: A much bigger clone sits one base away, suggesting this may be a read error. The CDR3 end shows no conserved phenylalanine or tryptophan, and so a read error is likely. The chain recombines TRBV9 with TRBJ2-1, with a weak D call TRBD2 (6 bases). The germline gives CDR1 SGDLS, CDR2 YYNGEE. The CDR3 is 15 amino acids. Trimming shortened V by 0 bases and J by 4 bases, and 11 bases separated the two germline ends. CDR3 sequence: CASSVVGGEYNEQFL. The CDR3 DNA is TGTGCCAGCAGCGTAGTGGGGGGAGAGTACAATGAGCAGTTCTTA.

Comments on this clonotype: No DNA is shown, since the ends of the CDR3 on it are uncertain; the CDR3 is the one TCRdb lists. The chain is built from TRBV5-1 and TRBJ1-4. Both ends counted, the CDR3 spans 16 residues. Looked up from germline, CDR1 is SGHRS and CDR2 is YFSETQ. CDR3 protein: CASSPQEGQLMKNCFF.

The count of this clonotype is one. This chain links TRBV5-1 with TRBJ2-1; 7 bases agree with TRBD2. With 0 bases clipped from V and 4 bases from J, the junction kept 10 bases outside the gene matches. This CDR3 has 17 residues. Germline values: CDR1 SGHRS, CDR2 YFSETQ. CDR3 DNA sequence: TGCGCCAGCAGCTTGGGATCACTAGCGAGAGGTTACAATGAGCAGTTCTTC. As protein: CASSLGSLARGYNEQFF.

The CDR3 DNA reads TGTGCCAGCAGTGATTGGGGACAGAACACTGAAGCTTTCTTT. Amino acid sequence: CASSDWGQNTEAFF. The V call is TRBV25-1, the J call TRBJ1-1; D may be TRBD1 (6 bases). V dropped 3 bases and J dropped 1 base, with 9 bases sitting between them. Germline V CDR1 and CDR2: MGHDK, SYGVNS. The CDR3 is 14 amino acids.

The V call is TRBV20-1, the J call TRBJ2-7; unclear D gene. The CDR3 spans 15 residues. Looked up from germline, CDR1 is DFQATT and CDR2 is SNEGSKA (reference sequence). Trimming removed 3 bases from V and 0 bases from J, with 15 bases in between. DNA for the CDR3: TGCAGTGCTAGTAAAGTCAGGACCTACTCCTACGAGCAGTACGTC. Protein sequence: CSASKVRTYSYEQYV.

This clonotype was seen a handful of times. The chain recombines TRBV29-1 with TRBJ2-7; D gene uncertain. The CDR3 has 14 residues. V was cut by 5 bases and J by 0 bases, with 14 bases left in between. Per germline, CDR1 SQVTM and CDR2 ANQGSEA. CDR3 coding DNA: TGCAGCGTTTATGCGGAGACGAGCTCCTACGAGCAGTACTTC. This sequence encodes CSVYAETSSYEQYF.

The rearrangement links TRBV5-6 to TRBJ2-7; D not resolved. V dropped 0 bases and J dropped 0 bases, with 13 bases sitting between them. This CDR3 spans 16 amino acids. In germline, CDR1 is SGHDT, CDR2 YYEEEE. CDR3 in amino acids: CASSLVGEESSYEQYF. For the CDR3, the DNA is TGTGCCAGCAGCTTGGTAGGCGAGGAGAGCTCCTACGAGCAGTACTTC.

This clonotype came up a few times. The CDR3 here is CASSLGRRANTEAFF. The CDR3 coding sequence is TGTGCCAGCAGCTTAGGACGGCGGGCGAACACTGAAGCTTTCTTT. This rearrangement joins TRBV7-8 to TRBJ1-1; no reliable D call. The CDR3 covers 15 residues. Trimming stripped 1 base from V and 1 base from J, with 10 bases between. Germline CDR1 and CDR2: SGHVS and FQNEAQ.

The V and J genes are TRBV5-1 and TRBJ2-6; possibly TRBD1 for D (6 bases). Between the trimmed V and J ends, which lost 4 bases and 3 bases, there was a span of 14 bases. Germline values: CDR1 SGHRS, CDR2 YFSETQ. This CDR3 is 16 amino acids long. As DNA, the CDR3 is TGCGCCAGCAGCGTCCTACAGGGTTTTGGGGCCAACGTCCTGACTTTC. It codes for CASSVLQGFGANVLTF.

This clonotype was picked up many times. J is TRBJ1-3 and V is TRBV3-1; D is perhaps TRBD1 (6 bases). Trimming removed 4 bases from V and 0 bases from J, with 10 bases in between. The CDR3 consists of 15 residues. Germline V lookup: CDR1 LGHDT, CDR2 YNNKEL (reference sequence). The CDR3: CASSPTGYSGNTIYF. The DNA of the CDR3 is TGTGCCAGCAGCCCCACAGGGTACTCTGGAAACACCATATATTTT.

This clonotype was seen more than once but under ten times. V is TRBV28 and J is TRBJ2-3; 10 positions match TRBD2. This CDR3 region has 12 residues. In germline, CDR1 is MDHEN, CDR2 SYDVKM. The J segment lost 4 bases and the V segment lost 10 bases, leaving 2 bases of the junction unmatched. The CDR3: CATSGGPDTQYF. CDR3 nucleotides: TGTGCCACTAGCGGGGGACCAGATACGCAGTATTTT.

This rearrangement joins TRBV7-8 to TRBJ2-5; D gene uncertain. The CDR3 is 13 residues long. V was clipped by 1 base and J by 4 bases, with 7 bases between them. In germline, CDR1 is SGHVS, CDR2 FQNEAQ. This CDR3 is CASSLDSPETQYF. The CDR3 nucleotides read TGTGCCAGCAGCTTAGACAGCCCAGAGACCCAGTACTTC.